This T cell receptor beta chain was sequenced for a study of T cells in Graves' hyperthyroidism and ophthalmopathy. Study observations and caveats: Before onset, ophthalmopathy was predicted by the model a median about six months earlier.

Amplification of TCR beta CDR3 regions used RNA as the template. The primer set for the first-round RT-PCR of the TCR CDR3 was HTBI. A single record per CDR3 protein comes from TCRdb applying MiXCR to the multiplex PCR reads. Seen here are fewer than 550,000 distinct CDR3 sequences, approximately 25% observed once, and the top ten hold around 11%. In this sample, this clonotype turned up a few times. Its specificity is unknown. At least 3 on the Clinical Activity Score was recorded for ophthalmopathy patients, who also had NOSPECS grade at least 4 and duration under 3 months. Criteria for exclusion of patients were uncontrolled infection, other autoimmune disease, pregnancy or lactation. This CDR3 spans 14 amino acids. V trimming: 4 bases; J trimming: 7 bases; junction bases outside the gene matches: 4. The germline V gene has CDR1 SNHLY and CDR2 FYNNEI.

The genes are TRBV2 and TRBJ1-6; TRBD1 agrees at 7 bases. Sequenced: blood. This receptor was taken from a woman aged 25 to 39 with Graves' ophthalmopathy. The CDR3 DNA reads as TGTGCCAGCAGTGGACAGGGAGCCAATTCACCCCTCCACTTT. It yields the protein CASSGQGANSPLHF.